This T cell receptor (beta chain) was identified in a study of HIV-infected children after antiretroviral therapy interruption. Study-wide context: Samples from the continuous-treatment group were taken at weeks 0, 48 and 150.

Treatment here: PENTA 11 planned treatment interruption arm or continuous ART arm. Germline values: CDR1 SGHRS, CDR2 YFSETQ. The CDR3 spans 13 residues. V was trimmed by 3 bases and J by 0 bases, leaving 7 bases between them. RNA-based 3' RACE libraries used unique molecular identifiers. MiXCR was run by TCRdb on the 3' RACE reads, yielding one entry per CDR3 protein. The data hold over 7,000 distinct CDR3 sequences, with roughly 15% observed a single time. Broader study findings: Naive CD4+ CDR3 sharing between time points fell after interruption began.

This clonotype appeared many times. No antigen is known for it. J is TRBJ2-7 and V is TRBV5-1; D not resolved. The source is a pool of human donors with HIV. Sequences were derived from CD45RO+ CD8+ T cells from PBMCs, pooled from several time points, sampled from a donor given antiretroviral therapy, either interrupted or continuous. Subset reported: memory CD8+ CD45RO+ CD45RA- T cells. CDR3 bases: TGCGCCAGCAGCTCCCGGGCCTCCTACGAGCAGTACTTC. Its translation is CASSSRASYEQYF. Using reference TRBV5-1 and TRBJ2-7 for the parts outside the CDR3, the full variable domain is KAGVTQTPRYLIKTRGQQVTLSCSPISGHRSVSWYQQTPGQGLQFLFEYFSETQRNKGNFPGRFSGRQFSNSRSEMNVSTLELGDSALYLCASSSRASYEQYFGPGTRLTVT.